This T cell receptor (beta chain) was documented in a study of T cell changes during pregnancy in multiple sclerosis. The repertoire was sequenced with immunoSEQ multiplex PCR; TCRdb's copy has only in-frame clones and lacks some. The data show around 80,000 clones, with over 85% seen just once and about 0.99% held by the top ten. The length of the CDR3 is 14 residues. CDR1 SGHRS and CDR2 YFSETQ come from the germline V gene. V dropped 2 bases and J dropped 5; count of bases not matched to a gene: 5. The specimen was peripheral blood, collected in the second trimester of pregnancy. This clonotype originated in a female donor in good health, enrolled as a control in a pregnancy study. This chain joins TRBV5-1 and TRBJ2-7; 9 positions match TRBD1. The CDR3, as DNA: TGCGCCAGCAGCTTCCCGGACAGGGGCCACGAGCAGTACTTC. It yields the protein CASSFPDRGHEQYF.